This T cell receptor beta chain stems from a study of blood T cell repertoires in COVID-19. Original handling: For nucleated cells, counts were estimated from reference gene primer amplification. TCRdb keeps only in-frame clones here, not all; method: immunoSEQ multiplex PCR. D and trimming were read from the DNA, whereas the V and J calls and clone size are those reported in that table. In the table there are approximately 470,000 clones, about nine tenths of which are singletons. The CDR3 has 15 residues. Germline CDR1 SGHVS, CDR2 FNYEAQ. V lost 5 bases, J lost 1 base, and 7 bases stayed unmatched. The TCR originated in a woman between 18 and 30 years old who had recovered from COVID-19. Sequenced input: PBMCs or T cells enriched from blood (not recorded which). The rearrangement joins TRBV7-6 to TRBJ1-1; 7 nucleotides agree with TRBD1. The CDR3 loop is CASSPSPGGNTEAFF. The CDR3 coding sequence is TGTGCCAGCAGCCCGTCCCCAGGGGGGAACACTGAAGCTTTCTTT.